The 17 T cell receptor beta chains below were found in one sample sequenced in a study of T cell repertoires in cytomegalovirus infection. TCRdb recomputed calls from the reads with MiXCR, one row per CDR3 protein. The sample holds about 160,000 distinct CDR3 sequences, under 20% seen once. Sequenced: CD8+ T cells from PBMCs. These receptors all come from a human donor in good health (CMV status not recorded). Some clones in this sample may be carry-over from other donors' samples.

This clonotype occurred a few times. V and J are TRBV28 and TRBJ1-3; the D is unclear. CDR1 and CDR2 from the germline V gene are MDHEN and SYDVKM. The CDR3 consists of 17 residues. V lost 5 bases to trimming and J lost 0 bases, with 17 bases between them. The CDR3 DNA follows: TGTGCCAGCAGTCTTCCACCGGGGAGAACCTCTGGAAACACCATATATTTT. Its protein is CASSLPPGRTSGNTIYF.

This clonotype came up a few times. In DNA, the CDR3 is TGTGCCAGCAGCCTCCCTGGGGACTATCAGCCCCAGCATTTT. Translating gives CASSLPGDYQPQHF. The gene calls are TRBV7-2 and TRBJ1-5, with D possibly matching TRBD1 (5 bases). This CDR3 has 14 residues. The germline CDR1 and CDR2 sequences are SGHTA and FQGNSA. Trimming removed 5 bases from V and 5 bases from J, with 13 bases in between.

The CDR3 protein is CASSLAGVARRGEQYF. CDR3 sequence (DNA): TGTGCCAGCAGCTTAGCCGGGGTGGCGCGCAGGGGGGAGCAGTACTTC. The chain joins TRBV7-2 to TRBJ2-7; the match to TRBD1 covers 7 bases. Trimming took 0 bases from V and 7 from J; bases not matched to a gene: 12. Germline values: CDR1 SGHTA, CDR2 FQGNSA. CDR3 length equals 16 residues.

The gene calls are TRBV7-8 and TRBJ2-1; D tentatively fits TRBD1 or TRBD2 (5 bases each). Trimming stripped 5 bases from V and 6 bases from J, with 23 bases between. The CDR3 consists of 17 residues. Per the germline V gene, CDR1 is SGHVS and CDR2 is FQNEAQ. The CDR3 loop reads CASSPFQGEGMVNEQFF. CDR3 DNA sequence: TGTGCCAGCAGCCCATTTCAGGGAGAAGGCATGGTCAATGAGCAGTTCTTC. Full variable domain (rest looked up from reference TRBV7-8 and TRBJ2-1): GAGVSQSPRYKVAKRGQDVALRCDPISGHVSLFWYQQALGQGPEFLTYFQNEAQLDKSGLPSDRFFAERPEGSVSTLKIQRTQQEDSAVYLCASSPFQGEGMVNEQFFGPGTRLTVL.

This clonotype was counted at least ten times. J is TRBJ2-7 and V is TRBV12-3 or TRBV12-4, with 7 bases matching TRBD1. V trimming: 8 bases; J trimming: 3 bases; junction bases outside the gene matches: 4. This CDR3 is 12 amino acids long. DNA of the CDR3: TGTGCCAGCGGACAGGCGTACTACGAGCAGTACTTC. It yields the protein CASGQAYYEQYF.

This clonotype came up a few times. CDR3 region: CASSSSSGENTGELFF. For the CDR3, the DNA is TGTGCCAGCAGTTCCTCTTCTGGCGAGAACACCGGGGAGCTGTTTTTT. This rearrangement joins TRBV12-3 or TRBV12-4 to TRBJ2-2; D call uncertain. With 4 bases removed from V and 1 base from J, the gap between germline ends came to 13 bases. The CDR3 length is 16 residues.

In DNA form, the CDR3 reads TGTGCCAGCAGCCCCCGGCGAGGGTCACTGGGTGACACTGAAGCTTTCTTT. This sequence encodes CASSPRRGSLGDTEAFF. The chain has TRBV7-2 and TRBJ1-1; D gene unclear. The CDR3 has 17 amino acids. V lost 5 bases and J lost 3, with 22 bases in between. Germline CDR1 reads SGHTA; CDR2 reads FQGNSA. The full variable domain, rest sourced from reference TRBV7-2 and TRBJ1-1, is GAGVSQSPSNKVTEKGKDVELRCDPISGHTALYWYRQSLGQGLEFLIYFQGNSAPDKSGLPSDRFSAERTGGSVSTLTIQRTQQEDSAVYLCASSPRRGSLGDTEAFFGQGTRLTVV.

V and J are TRBV7-9 and TRBJ2-1; D might be TRBD2 (5 bases). Germline CDR1 SEHNR, CDR2 FQNEAQ (reference sequence). V was pared by 2 bases and J by 0 bases, with 8 bases between. The CDR3 runs 15 residues. The CDR3 loop is CASSLFSGSYNEQFF. CDR3 nucleotides: TGTGCCAGCAGCTTATTCAGCGGCTCCTACAATGAGCAGTTCTTC.

This clonotype occurred a few times. The chain couples TRBV14 to TRBJ2-7; D gene uncertain. Trimming took 3 bases from V and 3 from J, leaving 6 bases between them. CDR3 length: 12 residues. Per the germline V gene, CDR1 is SGHDN and CDR2 is FVKESK. The CDR3 loop is CASSQGYYEQYF. Written as DNA, the CDR3 is TGTGCCAGCAGCCAGGGCTACTACGAGCAGTACTTC.

This clonotype was counted a few times. The rearrangement links TRBV20-1 to TRBJ2-7; the D gene is possibly TRBD1 (6 bases). The length of the CDR3 is 12 residues. Deletions cut 4 bases from V and 0 bases from J, with 7 bases between. CDR1 is DFQATT, CDR2 SNEGSKA, per germline (reference sequence). The CDR3 is CSATGDSYEQYF. CDR3 nucleotide sequence: TGCAGTGCTACAGGGGACTCCTACGAGCAGTACTTC.

V is TRBV27 and J is TRBJ2-7, with D possibly matching TRBD2 (5 bases). The CDR3 spans 13 residues. Germline CDR1 MNHEY, CDR2 SMNVEV (reference sequence). Deletions cut 6 bases from V and 6 bases from J, with 15 bases between. CDR3 sequence (DNA): TGTGCCAGCAGACTAGGGTCATGGGGCGAGCAGTACTTC. As protein: CASRLGSWGEQYF.

This clonotype was seen only a few times. The rearrangement joins TRBV7-2 to TRBJ2-3, with D unclear. This CDR3 has 16 amino acids. The ends were cut back, 6 bases at V and 1 base at J, with 17 bases in the middle. The germline V gene encodes CDR1 SGHTA and CDR2 FQGNSA. The CDR3 is CASRILWGSGTDTQYF. CDR3 coding DNA: TGTGCCAGCAGGATCCTATGGGGTTCCGGCACAGATACGCAGTATTTT.

This clonotype was counted only a few times. This chain links TRBV27 with TRBJ1-1; D is unresolved. V was pared by 6 bases and J by 7 bases, with 9 bases between. The CDR3 is made up of 11 amino acids. CDR1 MNHEY and CDR2 SMNVEV come from the germline V gene (reference sequence). The CDR3 DNA reads TGTGCCAGCAGCGATCAAGTTGAAGCTTTCTTT. As protein: CASSDQVEAFF.

This clonotype has only a few counts. The rearrangement joins TRBV27 to TRBJ1-6, with unresolved D. The CDR3 runs to 13 residues. V gave up 6 bases and J gave up 4 bases, with 7 bases separating them. The germline V gene has CDR1 MNHEY and CDR2 SMNVEV (reference sequence). CDR3 DNA sequence: TGTGCCAGCAGAGCGGAATATAATTCACCCCTCCACTTT. Amino acid sequence: CASRAEYNSPLHF.

The rearrangement joins TRBV7-2 to TRBJ2-7, with 7 positions matching TRBD2. CDR3 length: 14 residues. V shed 5 bases and J 0 bases; nucleotides not matched to a gene: 4. Germline loops: CDR1 SGHTA, CDR2 FQGNSA. In nucleotides, the CDR3 is TGTGCCAGCAGCCCGAAGCGGGACTCCTACGAGCAGTACTTC. This codes for CASSPKRDSYEQYF.

This clonotype came up many times. The chain has TRBV7-2 and TRBJ2-3; D gene ambiguous. The germline gives CDR1 SGHTA, CDR2 FQGNSA. V lost 5 bases and J lost 0, with 6 bases in between. The CDR3 loop spans 13 amino acids. Here the CDR3 DNA reads TGTGCCAGCAGCGGTTTTAGCACAGATACGCAGTATTTT. Protein product: CASSGFSTDTQYF.

This clonotype was observed a few times. CDR3 DNA sequence: TGTGCCAGCAGGTCGGGACAGTCGGCACAGCCCCAGCATTTT. Translated, it gives CASRSGQSAQPQHF. V and J are TRBV28 and TRBJ1-5, with 7 nucleotides matching TRBD1. Per the germline V gene, CDR1 is MDHEN and CDR2 is SYDVKM. This CDR3 is built from 14 residues. V trimming: 6 bases; J trimming: 7 bases; junction bases outside the gene matches: 9.